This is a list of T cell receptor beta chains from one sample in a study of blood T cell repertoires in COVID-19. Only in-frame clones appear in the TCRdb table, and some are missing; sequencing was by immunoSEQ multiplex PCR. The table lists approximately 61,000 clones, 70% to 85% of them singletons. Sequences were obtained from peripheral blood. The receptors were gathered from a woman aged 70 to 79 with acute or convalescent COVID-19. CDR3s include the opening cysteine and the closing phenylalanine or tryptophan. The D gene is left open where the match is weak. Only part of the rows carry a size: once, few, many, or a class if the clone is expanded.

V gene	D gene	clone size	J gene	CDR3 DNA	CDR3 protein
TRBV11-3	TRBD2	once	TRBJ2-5	TGTGCCAGCAGCTTAGGCGTTAAGACTAGCGGGGGCGGAGAGACCCAGTACTTC	CASSLGVKTSGGGETQYF
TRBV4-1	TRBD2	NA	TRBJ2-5	TGCGCCAGCAGCCTAGGGACTAGGGAGACCCAGTACTTC	CASSLGTRETQYF
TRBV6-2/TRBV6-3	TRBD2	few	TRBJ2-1	TGTGCCAGCAGCCCTAGCGGGGGGGCAACCTACAATGAGCAGTTCTTC	CASSPSGGATYNEQFF
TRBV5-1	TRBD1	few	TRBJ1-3	TGCGCCAGCAGCTCAACCCAGGGACAGAGCTCTGGAAACACCATATATTTT	CASSSTQGQSSGNTIYF
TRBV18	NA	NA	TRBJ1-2	TGTGCCAGCTCACCTCCGGCCCGAGGGAGAGATGGCTACACCTTC	CASSPPARGRDGYTF
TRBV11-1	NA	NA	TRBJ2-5	TGTGCCAGCAGCTTTTCTTACCAAGAGACCCAGTACTTC	CASSFSYQETQYF
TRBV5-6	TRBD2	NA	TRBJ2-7	TGTGCCAGCAGCCGAAGGACAGAGCGGGGGGGGACCTACGAGCAGTACTTC	CASSRRTERGGTYEQYF
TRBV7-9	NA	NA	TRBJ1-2	TGTGCCAGCAGCTTAAATTTCGATGGCTACACCTTC	CASSLNFDGYTF
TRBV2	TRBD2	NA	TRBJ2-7	TGTGCCAGCATTGTGGGGGGACTAGAGGGCGAGCAGTACTTC	CASIVGGLEGEQYF
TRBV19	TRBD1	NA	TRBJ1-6	TGTGCCAGTAGTATAGAGGGACAGGGGAGTTCACCCCTCCACTTT	CASSIEGQGSSPLHF
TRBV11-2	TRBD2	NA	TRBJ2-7	TGTGCCAGCAGCTTTACGCGGGGGGCGTCGCCGGGCGAGCAGTACTTC	CASSFTRGASPGEQYF
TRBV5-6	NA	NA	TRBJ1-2	TGTGCCAGCAGTCCTACAGGGTCTTTTCATGGCTACACCTTC	CASSPTGSFHGYTF
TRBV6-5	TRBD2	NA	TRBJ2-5	TGTGCCAGCAGCTCGGGACTAGCCCGAGAGACCCAGTACTTC	CASSSGLARETQYF
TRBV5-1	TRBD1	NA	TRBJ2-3	TGCGCCAGCAGCCCCCAGGGGGCAGCAGATACGCAGTATTTT	CASSPQGAADTQYF
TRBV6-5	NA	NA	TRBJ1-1	TGTGCCAGCAGAGTAAGGGGGAACACTGAAGCTTTCTTT	CASRVRGNTEAFF
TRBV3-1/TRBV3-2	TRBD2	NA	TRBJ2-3	TGTGCCAGCAGCCAAAGCGGGGGGAAACGCACAGATACGCAGTATTTT	CASSQSGGKRTDTQYF
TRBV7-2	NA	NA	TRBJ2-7	TGTGCCAGCAGCATAGGTCCGGAGTCCTACGAGCAGTACTTC	CASSIGPESYEQYF
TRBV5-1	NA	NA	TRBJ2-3	TGCGCCAGCAGTGTTACCGCGGCGGATACGCAGTATTTT	CASSVTAADTQYF
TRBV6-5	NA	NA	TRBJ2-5	TGTGCCAGCAGTTACTCTAGCCAAGAGACCCAGTACTTC	CASSYSSQETQYF
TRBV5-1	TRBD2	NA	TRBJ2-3	TGCGCCAGCAGCTTGGAAGCGGGGGTTAGCACAGATACGCAGTATTTT	CASSLEAGVSTDTQYF
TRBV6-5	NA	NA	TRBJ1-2	TGTGCCAGCAGTTACCGTGTGGGAGGGTATGGCTACACCTTC	CASSYRVGGYGYTF
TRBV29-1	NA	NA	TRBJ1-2	TGCAGCGTCCCAGAGGTCGGCTATGGCTACACCTTC	CSVPEVGYGYTF
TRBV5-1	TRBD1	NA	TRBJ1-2	TGCGCCAGCAGCTTTGGGAGACAGGGGGAATCTGGCTACACCTTC	CASSFGRQGESGYTF
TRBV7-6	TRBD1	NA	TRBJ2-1	TGTGCCAGCAGCGCTAAGGGGGCTAGCTCCTACAATGAGCAGTTCTTC	CASSAKGASSYNEQFF
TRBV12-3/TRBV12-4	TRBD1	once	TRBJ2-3	TGTGCCAGCAGTATCCGGGACAGAGATACGCAGTATTTT	CASSIRDRDTQYF
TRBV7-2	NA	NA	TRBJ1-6	TGTGCCAGCAGCTTAAGGCGGGAGGTAAATTCACCCCTCCACTTT	CASSLRREVNSPLHF
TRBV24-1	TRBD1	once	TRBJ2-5	TGTGCCATCGGGGCAGGGGGCAGCGAGACCCAGTACTTC	CAIGAGGSETQYF
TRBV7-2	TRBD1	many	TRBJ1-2	TGTGCCAGCAGTCTCGTCAGGGGGGATGGCTACACCTTC	CASSLVRGDGYTF
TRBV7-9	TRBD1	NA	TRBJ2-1	TGTGCCAGCGTGGGACAGGCTTACAATGAGCAGTTCTTC	CASVGQAYNEQFF
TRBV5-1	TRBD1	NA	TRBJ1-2	TGCGCCAGCAGCCCGGGACAGGGACTATCCAACTATGGCTACACCTTC	CASSPGQGLSNYGYTF
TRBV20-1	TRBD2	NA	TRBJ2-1	TGCAGTGCTAGTATGACTAGCGCGAACTCCTACAATGAGCAGTTCTTC	CSASMTSANSYNEQFF
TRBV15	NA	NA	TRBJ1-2	TGTGCCACCAGCAGAGATGGCCTCTATGGCTACACCTTC	CATSRDGLYGYTF
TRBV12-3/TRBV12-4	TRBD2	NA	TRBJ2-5	TGTGCCAGCCAGCGGGGGTCCCAAGAGACCCAGTACTTC	CASQRGSQETQYF
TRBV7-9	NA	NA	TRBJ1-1	TGTGCCAGCAGTCCAGGACAGTTAGATGAAGCTTTCTTT	CASSPGQLDEAFF
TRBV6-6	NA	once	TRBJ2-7	TGTGCCAGCAGTTACCAGGGGCCCTACGAGCAGTACTTC	CASSYQGPYEQYF